This T cell receptor (beta chain) was sequenced in a study of T-cell memory formation after mild COVID-19 (TCRdb year 2021). About the study as a whole: TCR sequence clusters from the two donors were largely donor specific. In a couple of donors, T-cell clones that expanded and contracted after mild COVID-19 were tracked by sequencing TCRalpha and TCRbeta repertoires over time. The cohort was made up of two young adult volunteers, one female and one male, who were previously healthy. What the study reported, not specific to this receptor: Contracting CD4+ clones turned up mainly in the CM and EM memory subsets, whereas EMRA was where CD8+ clones were enriched. SARS-CoV-2 specificity of the second-wave clones peaking on day 37 was not confirmed. Only a couple of mild cases were covered by the study, and larger cohorts that include severe cases with pre-infection samples were considered necessary. Some responding clones were detected in pre-infection memory, which suggested that pre-existing cross-reactive memory T cells had joined the SARS-CoV-2 response. Clones contracting from day 15 to 85 had balanced CD4/CD8 phenotypes, while a second wave expanding from day 15 to 37 was biased towards CD4+.

Comment on this clonotype: The antigen this receptor binds is unknown. Base-call qualities are not available, and no considerably larger clone is one nucleotide away.

PBMCs were isolated by Ficoll-Paque density gradient centrifugation. Via the germline V gene, CDR1 is KGHDR and CDR2 SFDVKD. Reading from cysteine to phenylalanine, the CDR3 counts 13 amino acids. The kept DNA is CDR3 alone, 39 bases in frame from the first base. At the junction V is shortened by 5 bases and J by 6 bases, with 12 bases in between. The sequencing machine was an Illumina NovaSeq 6000. cDNA libraries for TCRalpha and TCRbeta were prepared by 5'RACE using constant-segment primers, with sample barcodes and unique molecular identifiers added. Trizol reagent was used to extract RNA from every sample. Library amplification was performed in two PCR steps, and a second sample barcode and Illumina TruSeq adapters were introduced in the second step. Libraries were sequenced on an Illumina NovaSeq with 2 x 150 bp paired-end reads. On the authors' methods: Reads were demultiplexed and collapsed into UMI-guided consensus sequences with migec v1.2.7. Using mixcr v2.1.11, the UMI consensuses were aligned to TRA and TRB V and J templates and assembled into clonotypes. Clonotypes were classified as expanded or contracted when called significant by both edgeR and NoisET, with noise models trained on biological replicates. For edgeR calls, the thresholds were a false discovery rate-adjusted p below 0.01 and a log2 fold-change of 1. As an exploratory analysis of dynamics, max-normalized trajectories of the 1000 most abundant clonotypes were examined by PCA with hierarchical clustering. Separately sequenced CD4+ and CD8+ repertoires were used to assign the CD4 or CD8 phenotype of responding clones. TCRdb passed the public sequencing reads through fastp at Q25 and MiXCR, retaining productive beta sequences. Duplicate CDR3 protein sequences are folded into a single record with the most common DNA and genes. TCRdb's processing, not the authors', yielded these V and J calls. This sample is represented by roughly 150,000 distinct CDR3 sequences; almost 25% of them were singletons. The ten biggest clones cover about 24% of the sample.

The clonotype originates from an adult woman who had mild COVID-19 (a few samples of this study predate the infection). The sample titles of this study are shuffled in the database, so cell type and time point are left out; the donor was told from shared clones. Sample: PBMCs or a T cell subset sorted from them (not recorded which). The chain is made from TRBV24-1 and TRBJ1-2, with no confident D gene call. The DNA sequence reads TGTGCCACCAGTGTTGGGAGTGCGGATGGCTACACCTTC. Its coded protein is CATSVGSADGYTF.